This T cell receptor beta chain emerged from a study of T cell changes during pregnancy in multiple sclerosis (dated 2019 in TCRdb). With regard to the full study: In women with multiple sclerosis, the researchers looked at how the T cell repertoire shifted as pregnancy progressed.

Of note for this clone: Its cognate antigen has yet to be identified. Base-call qualities are not available, and no considerably larger clone is one nucleotide away.

For this chain, trimming is 0 bases at the V end and 10 bases at the J end, and the number of junction bases without a gene match is 4. Counted from cysteine to phenylalanine, this CDR3 has 16 amino acids. Just CDR3 DNA is preserved here, 48 bases in frame from base 1. Based on the germline V gene, the CDR1 and CDR2 sequences are SGHAT and FQNNGV. The library was built by means of the immunoSEQ multiplex PCR assay. This is the immuneACCESS table as TCRdb keeps it, with only in-frame sequences that have V and J called. A part of the clones is gone; compared with another copy, unresolved V genes explain less than half, and the rest is unexplained. Recorded for this sample are about 42,000 clones; roughly nine tenths of them occurred a single time. More than 0.95% of the sample goes to the ten largest clones.

This TCR was sampled from a female donor with multiple sclerosis, enrolled in a pregnancy study. Recombination joined TRBV11-2 with TRBJ2-1; 15 central nucleotides agree with TRBD2. The sample here was CD4+ T cells from peripheral blood mononuclear cells, taken in the second trimester of pregnancy. The CDR3 protein is CASSLDPGLAGGEQFF. The DNA is as follows: TGTGCCAGCAGCTTAGATCCCGGACTAGCGGGAGGGGAGCAGTTCTTC.